A selection of T cell receptor beta chains follows, all from one sample in a study of T cell changes during pregnancy in multiple sclerosis. The assay was immunoSEQ multiplex PCR, and TCRdb's table has in-frame clones only and misses some. This table holds tens of thousands of clones, around 93% found once. This specimen was CD8+ T cells from peripheral blood mononuclear cells, taken in the second trimester of pregnancy. The receptor set was obtained from a female donor with multiple sclerosis, enrolled in a pregnancy study. Each CDR3 is given with its conserved first and last residue. The order of the fields is clone size, D gene, V gene, J gene, CDR3 protein, CDR3 DNA. The D gene is left open where the match is weak. Some rows mark clone size as missing; the rest say once, few, many or name a class of expanded clone.

abundance: once; d_gene: -; v_gene: TRBV30; j_gene: TRBJ1-2; CDR3aa: CAWSTLGANLAYGYTF; CDR3nt: TGTGCCTGGAGTACCCTGGGGGCAAACCTGGCCTATGGCTACACCTTC
abundance: -; d_gene: TRBD1; v_gene: TRBV11-2; j_gene: TRBJ2-4; CDR3aa: CASSTGQGFLAKNIQYF; CDR3nt: TGTGCCAGCAGCACGGGACAGGGATTTTTGGCCAAAAACATTCAGTACTTC
abundance: -; d_gene: -; v_gene: TRBV4-3; j_gene: TRBJ1-2; CDR3aa: CASSQGKKGGEVNYGYTF; CDR3nt: TGCGCCAGCAGCCAAGGCAAGAAAGGGGGGGAAGTTAACTATGGCTACACCTTC
abundance: -; d_gene: TRBD2; v_gene: TRBV7-8; j_gene: TRBJ2-1; CDR3aa: CASSSGGGSYNEQFF; CDR3nt: TGTGCCAGCAGCTCTGGGGGGGGCTCCTACAATGAGCAGTTCTTC
abundance: -; d_gene: -; v_gene: TRBV4-1; j_gene: TRBJ2-2; CDR3aa: CASSQEQYTGELFF; CDR3nt: TGCGCCAGCAGCCAAGAGCAGTACACCGGGGAGCTGTTTTTT
abundance: -; d_gene: -; v_gene: TRBV9; j_gene: TRBJ2-5; CDR3aa: CASSGLRDPTQYF; CDR3nt: TGTGCCAGCAGCGGACTCCGGGATCCGACCCAGTACTTC
abundance: -; d_gene: -; v_gene: TRBV27; j_gene: TRBJ2-1; CDR3aa: CATRTRRNEQFF; CDR3nt: TGTGCCACCCGCACCCGGAGAAATGAGCAGTTCTTC
abundance: -; d_gene: -; v_gene: TRBV7-9; j_gene: TRBJ1-4; CDR3aa: CASSPPTVPRANEKLFF; CDR3nt: TGTGCCAGCAGCCCCCCAACAGTTCCGAGGGCTAATGAAAAACTGTTTTTT
abundance: -; d_gene: TRBD1; v_gene: TRBV7-9; j_gene: TRBJ2-7; CDR3aa: CASSPRDRVYEQYF; CDR3nt: TGTGCCAGCAGCCCCCGGGACAGGGTCTACGAGCAGTACTTC
abundance: -; d_gene: TRBD2; v_gene: TRBV13; j_gene: TRBJ2-5; CDR3aa: CASSQRGGKETQYF; CDR3nt: TGTGCCAGCAGCCAGCGGGGGGGCAAAGAGACCCAGTACTTC
abundance: -; d_gene: -; v_gene: TRBV11-2; j_gene: TRBJ2-7; CDR3aa: CASSLEPSQQGNYEQYF; CDR3nt: TGTGCCAGCAGCTTAGAACCTTCACAACAGGGAAACTACGAGCAGTACTTC
abundance: -; d_gene: -; v_gene: TRBV6-1; j_gene: TRBJ1-6; CDR3aa: CASSDGSGIYNSPLHF; CDR3nt: TGTGCCAGCAGTGACGGGAGTGGAATATATAATTCACCCCTCCACTTT
abundance: -; d_gene: -; v_gene: TRBV5-1; j_gene: TRBJ2-3; CDR3aa: CASSWTGTNGTDTQYF; CDR3nt: TGCGCCAGCAGCTGGACCGGGACAAATGGCACAGATACGCAGTATTTT
abundance: -; d_gene: -; v_gene: TRBV5-4; j_gene: TRBJ1-2; CDR3aa: CASSPMGQGGGYTF; CDR3nt: TGTGCCAGCAGCCCCATGGGGCAGGGCGGTGGCTACACCTTC
abundance: -; d_gene: -; v_gene: TRBV2; j_gene: TRBJ2-2; CDR3aa: CASSEGQGTGELFF; CDR3nt: TGTGCCAGCAGTGAGGGTCAGGGAACCGGGGAGCTGTTTTTT
abundance: -; d_gene: TRBD1; v_gene: TRBV2; j_gene: TRBJ1-1; CDR3aa: CARTSRDSYMNTEAFF; CDR3nt: TGTGCCAGGACCAGCCGGGACAGCTACATGAACACTGAAGCTTTCTTT
abundance: few; d_gene: TRBD1; v_gene: TRBV25-1; j_gene: TRBJ1-1; CDR3aa: CASSEIRTGNTEAFF; CDR3nt: TGTGCCAGCAGTGAGATAAGGACAGGTAACACTGAAGCTTTCTTT
abundance: -; d_gene: TRBD1; v_gene: TRBV14; j_gene: TRBJ2-1; CDR3aa: CASSQVRTGSDEQFF; CDR3nt: TGTGCCAGCAGCCAAGTCCGGACAGGGAGCGATGAGCAGTTCTTC
abundance: once; d_gene: TRBD1; v_gene: TRBV5-5; j_gene: TRBJ1-3; CDR3aa: CASSLADRESGNTIYF; CDR3nt: TGTGCCAGCAGCTTGGCCGACAGGGAATCTGGAAACACCATATATTTT
abundance: -; d_gene: -; v_gene: TRBV4-2; j_gene: TRBJ1-2; CDR3aa: CASSQEITATNYGYTF; CDR3nt: TGTGCCAGCAGCCAAGAGATAACAGCTACTAACTATGGCTACACCTTC
abundance: once; d_gene: TRBD1; v_gene: TRBV7-6; j_gene: TRBJ2-7; CDR3aa: CASSWTGGEQYF; CDR3nt: TGTGCCAGCAGCTGGACAGGTGGCGAGCAGTACTTC